The 9 T cell receptor beta chains reported below all come from one sample, sequenced in a study of cytomegalovirus exposure and HLA in healthy donors (dated by TCRdb to 2015 to 2018). The method was the immunoSEQ multiplex PCR assay. The multiplex PCR relied on a mix of 60 forward primers for TCR Vbeta segments and 13 reverse primers for TCR Jbeta segments. TCRdb limited this immuneACCESS table to in-frame rearrangements with V and J called. A share of clones is missing; checked studies link under half to unresolved V genes, and the rest is unexplained. Within this sample are about 180,000 clones, with over 70% of them counted one time only. The ten largest clones add up to around 1.3% of the sample. The sample consisted of PBMCs. The receptors come from a boy aged 2-15 years in good health and CMV-seronegative.

The J gene is TRBJ2-1, the V gene TRBV2; D might be TRBD2 (6 bases). The ends were cut back, 4 bases at V and 2 bases at J, with 15 bases in the middle. The CDR3 consists of 16 residues. The germline V gene encodes CDR1 SNHLY and CDR2 FYNNEI. As DNA, the CDR3 is TGTGCCAGCAGTGTAATAAGGGGAGGTGCCTACAATGAGCAGTTCTTC. This gives the protein CASSVIRGGAYNEQFF.

The chain carries TRBV2 and TRBJ1-2; weak D call: TRBD1 (5 bases). The CDR3 loop spans 13 amino acids. CDR1 SNHLY and CDR2 FYNNEI come from the germline V gene. Trimming removed 8 bases at V and 5 bases at J, with 15 bases between. The CDR3 loop reads CASRRTLTYGYTF. DNA for the CDR3: TGTGCCAGCCGCCGGACACTAACTTATGGCTACACCTTC.

The genes are TRBV6-5 and TRBJ2-7, with 7 bases matching TRBD1. From germline, CDR1 is MNHEY and CDR2 SVGAGI. With V trimmed by 6 bases and J by 3 bases, 11 bases remained unmatched. This CDR3 has 15 residues. The CDR3 protein is CASRVGQDKVYEQYF. The CDR3 DNA is TGTGCCAGCAGGGTTGGACAGGACAAAGTCTACGAGCAGTACTTC.

In the case of this clone: The junction and the germline gene differ at one end; a read error may be behind it. This rearrangement joins TRBV7-7 to TRBJ2-1; 9 bases are shared with TRBD2. Germline-derived CDR1 and CDR2 are SSHAT and FNYEAQ (reference sequence). The CDR3 spans 15 residues. The CDR3 loop reads CASSLVAGESNEQFF. CDR3 coding DNA: TGTGCTAGCAGCTTAGTAGCGGGAGAGTCCAATGAGCAGTTCTTC.

This sequence joins TRBV15 and TRBJ1-1; D is undetermined. V lost 6 bases and J 0 bases, leaving 8 bases between the germline ends. This CDR3 spans 13 amino acids. The V gene's germline CDR1 is LNHNV and CDR2 YYDKDF (reference sequence). In DNA, the CDR3 is TGTGCCACCAGGACTGTGATGAACACTGAAGCTTTCTTT. This sequence encodes CATRTVMNTEAFF.

The chain links TRBV9 to TRBJ1-2; D gene uncertain. The CDR3 is made up of 12 amino acids. The germline CDR1 and CDR2 sequences are SGDLS and YYNGEE. V lost 7 bases, J lost 4 bases, and 11 bases lay in between. This chain's CDR3 is CASRGESYGYTF. The DNA for the CDR3 is TGTGCCAGCCGGGGAGAAAGCTATGGCTACACCTTC.

As regards this clone: Other nucleotide sequences from this sample produce the same CDR3. The chain carries TRBV13 and TRBJ1-1; a weak D match, TRBD1 (5 bases). V was clipped by 4 bases and J by 11 bases, with 23 bases between them. The V gene's germline CDR1 is PRHDT and CDR2 FYEKMQ (reference sequence). CDR3 size: 15 residues. CDR3 sequence (DNA): TGTGCCAGCAGCTCGACCCACGGCCCCGGGACTCCCGCTTTCTTT. Translated, it gives CASSSTHGPGTPAFF.

The genes are TRBV6-6 and TRBJ2-1; TRBD1 is a possible D gene (6 bases). V gave up 6 bases and J gave up 9 bases, with 15 bases separating them. CDR1 MNHNY and CDR2 SVGAGI come from the germline V gene (reference sequence). The length of the CDR3 is 13 residues. This CDR3 reads CASSPAGAFEQFF. The CDR3 nucleotides are TGTGCCAGCAGCCCCGCAGGGGCATTTGAGCAGTTCTTC.

The V and J genes are TRBV4-3 and TRBJ2-1; the D is unclear. There are 15 residues in the CDR3. V was trimmed by 1 base and J by 6 bases, leaving 13 bases between them. Germline V gives CDR1 LGHNA, CDR2 YSLEER. The CDR3 here is CASSQVTIPGNEQFF. As DNA, the CDR3 is TGCGCCAGCAGCCAAGTTACGATCCCAGGCAATGAGCAGTTCTTC.